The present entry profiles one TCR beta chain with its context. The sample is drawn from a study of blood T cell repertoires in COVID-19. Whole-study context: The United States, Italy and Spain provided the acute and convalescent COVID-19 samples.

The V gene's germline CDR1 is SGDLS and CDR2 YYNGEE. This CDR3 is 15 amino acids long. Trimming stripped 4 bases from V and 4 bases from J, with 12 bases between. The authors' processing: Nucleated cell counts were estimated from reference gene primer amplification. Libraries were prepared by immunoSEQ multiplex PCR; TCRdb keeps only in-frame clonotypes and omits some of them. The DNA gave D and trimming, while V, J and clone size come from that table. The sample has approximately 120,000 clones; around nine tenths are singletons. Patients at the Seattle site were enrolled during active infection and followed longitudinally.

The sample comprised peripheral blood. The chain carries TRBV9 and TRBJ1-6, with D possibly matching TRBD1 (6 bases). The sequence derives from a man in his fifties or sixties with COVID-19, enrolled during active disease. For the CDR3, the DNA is TGTGCCAGCAGCACGGGGACACCTTATAATTCACCCCTCCACTTT. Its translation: CASSTGTPYNSPLHF.